The present TCR beta chain was sequenced within a study of CD8+ T cells in alopecia areata. The study sorted pooled cutaneous lymph node cells by CD4, CD8alpha, NKG2D, NKG2ACE and other markers. As the sequencing template, cDNA was produced by extracting RNA and reverse transcribing it. Sequenced by immunoSEQ multiplex PCR; TCRdb stores in-frame clones only, minus some. The data show more than 250,000 clones, none appearing only once, with 0.9% to 1.5% held by the ten largest. This clone was observed a few times. The genes and germline here are from mouse. The CDR3 goes on 4 residues after the read ends, and that part is filled in from the germline J gene. Germline V gives CDR1 FNHDT, CDR2 SITEND (reference sequence). The CDR3 length is 12 residues.

This receptor was identified in a C3H/HeJ mouse with alopecia areata. As its MHC haplotype, the strain has H2-k. The gene calls are TRBV19 and TRBJ2-5; 7 bases fit TRBD1. The sequenced sample consisted of CD4+ T cells sorted from a lymph node. CDR3 in amino acids: CASSGTVDTQYF. Incomplete CDR3 DNA: TGTGCCAGCAGCGGGACAGTAGAC. Full variable domain (missing parts from reference TRBV19 and TRBJ2-5): GGIITQTPKFLIGQEGQKLTLKCQQNFNHDTMYWYRQDSGKGLRLIYYSITENDLQKGDLSEGYDASREKKSSFSLTVTSAQKNEMAVFLCASSGTVDTQYFGPGTRLLVL.